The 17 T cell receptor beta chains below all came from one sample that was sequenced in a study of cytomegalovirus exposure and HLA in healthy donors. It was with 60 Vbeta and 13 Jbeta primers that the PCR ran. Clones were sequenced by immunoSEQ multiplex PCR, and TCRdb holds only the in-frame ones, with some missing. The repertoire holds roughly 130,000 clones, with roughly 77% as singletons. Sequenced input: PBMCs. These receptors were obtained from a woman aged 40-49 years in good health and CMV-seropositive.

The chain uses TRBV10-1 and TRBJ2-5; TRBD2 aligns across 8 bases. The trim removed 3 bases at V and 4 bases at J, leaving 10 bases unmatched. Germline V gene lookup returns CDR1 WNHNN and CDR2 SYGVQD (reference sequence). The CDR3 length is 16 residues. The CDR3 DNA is TGCGCCAGCAGTGATTCTGCCAGCGGGGGTTCAGAGACCCAGTACTTC. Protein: CASSDSASGGSETQYF.

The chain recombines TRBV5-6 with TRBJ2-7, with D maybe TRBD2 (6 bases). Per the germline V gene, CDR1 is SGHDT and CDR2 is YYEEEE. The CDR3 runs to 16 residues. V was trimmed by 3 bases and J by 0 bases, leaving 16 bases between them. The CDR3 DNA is TGTGCCAGCAGCTCGGGCCGGGACTCCCTCTCCTACGAGCAGTACTTC. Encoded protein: CASSSGRDSLSYEQYF.

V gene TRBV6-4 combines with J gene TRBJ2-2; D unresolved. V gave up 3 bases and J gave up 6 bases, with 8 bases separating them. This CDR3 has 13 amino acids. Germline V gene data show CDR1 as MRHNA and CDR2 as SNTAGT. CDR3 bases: TGTGCCAGCAGTGAATTTCAGGCCGGGGAGCTGTTTTTT. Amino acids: CASSEFQAGELFF.

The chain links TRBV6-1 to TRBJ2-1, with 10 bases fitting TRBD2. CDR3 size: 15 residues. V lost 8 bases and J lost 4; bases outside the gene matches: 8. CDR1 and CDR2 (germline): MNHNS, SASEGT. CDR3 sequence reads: CASDPGLAAYNEQFF. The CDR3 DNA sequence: TGTGCCAGCGACCCCGGACTAGCGGCTTACAATGAGCAGTTCTTC.

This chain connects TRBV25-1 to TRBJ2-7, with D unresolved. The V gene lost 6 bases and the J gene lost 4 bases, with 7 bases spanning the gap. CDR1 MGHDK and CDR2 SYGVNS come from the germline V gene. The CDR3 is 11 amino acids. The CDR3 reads CASRALYEQYF. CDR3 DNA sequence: TGTGCCAGCAGAGCCCTATACGAGCAGTACTTC.

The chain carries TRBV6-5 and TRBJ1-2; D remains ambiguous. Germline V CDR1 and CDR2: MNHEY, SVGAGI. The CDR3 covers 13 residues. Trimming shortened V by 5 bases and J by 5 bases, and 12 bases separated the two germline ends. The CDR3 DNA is TGTGCCAGCAGTCTCCGGGAGGGATATGGCTACACCTTC. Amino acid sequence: CASSLREGYGYTF.

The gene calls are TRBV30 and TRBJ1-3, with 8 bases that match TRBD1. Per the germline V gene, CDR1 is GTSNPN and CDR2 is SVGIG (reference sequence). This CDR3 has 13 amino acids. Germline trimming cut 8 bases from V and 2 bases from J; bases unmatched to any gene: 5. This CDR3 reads CAQNRGTGNTIYF. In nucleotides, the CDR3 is TGTGCCCAAAACAGGGGGACTGGAAACACCATATATTTT.

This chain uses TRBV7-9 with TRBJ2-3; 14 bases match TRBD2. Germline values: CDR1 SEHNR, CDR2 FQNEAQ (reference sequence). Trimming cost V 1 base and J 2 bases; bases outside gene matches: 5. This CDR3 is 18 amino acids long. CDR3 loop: CASSLEWTSGGSTDTQYF. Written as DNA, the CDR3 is TGTGCCAGCAGCTTAGAGTGGACTAGCGGGGGGTCCACAGATACGCAGTATTTT.

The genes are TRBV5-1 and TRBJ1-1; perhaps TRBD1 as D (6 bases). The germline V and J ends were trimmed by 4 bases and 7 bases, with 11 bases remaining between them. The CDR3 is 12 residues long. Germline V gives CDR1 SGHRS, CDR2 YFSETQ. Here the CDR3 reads CASSPGQHEAFF. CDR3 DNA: TGCGCCAGCAGCCCTGGACAGCATGAAGCTTTCTTT.

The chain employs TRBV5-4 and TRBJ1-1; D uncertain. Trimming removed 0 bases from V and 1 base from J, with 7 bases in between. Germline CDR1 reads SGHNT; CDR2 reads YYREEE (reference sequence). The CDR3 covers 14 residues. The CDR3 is CASSLATGNTEAFF. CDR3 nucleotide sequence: TGTGCCAGCAGCTTGGCCACGGGGAACACTGAAGCTTTCTTT. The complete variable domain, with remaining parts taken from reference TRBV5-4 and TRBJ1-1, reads ETGVTQSPTHLIKTRGQQVTLRCSSQSGHNTVSWYQQALGQGPQFIFQYYREEENGRGNFPPRFSGLQFPNYSSELNVNALELDDSALYLCASSLATGNTEAFFGQGTRLTVV.

The CDR3 DNA is TGTGCCAGCACGGGGGTCCTACCCTACGAGCAGTACTTC. It is translated as CASTGVLPYEQYF. The genes are TRBV5-8 and TRBJ2-7; a weak D match, TRBD2 (6 bases). CDR1 SGHTS and CDR2 YDEGEE come from the germline V gene. The V end lost 6 bases, the J end lost 2 bases, and 12 bases lay between the germline ends. CDR3 length: 13 residues.

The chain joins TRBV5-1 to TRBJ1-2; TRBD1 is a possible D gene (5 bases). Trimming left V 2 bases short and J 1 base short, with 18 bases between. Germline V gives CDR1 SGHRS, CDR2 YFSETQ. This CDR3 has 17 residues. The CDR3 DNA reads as TGCGCCAGCAGCTTTGGGGCTAGTGCCGTACTTAACTATGGCTACACCTTC. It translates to CASSFGASAVLNYGYTF.

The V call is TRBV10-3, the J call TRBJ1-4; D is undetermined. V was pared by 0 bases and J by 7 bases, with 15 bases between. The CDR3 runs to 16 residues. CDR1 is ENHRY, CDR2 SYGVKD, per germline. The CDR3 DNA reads TGTGCCATCAGTGAGTCGACTACTGGGGTTAGTGAAAAACTGTTTTTT. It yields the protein CAISESTTGVSEKLFF.

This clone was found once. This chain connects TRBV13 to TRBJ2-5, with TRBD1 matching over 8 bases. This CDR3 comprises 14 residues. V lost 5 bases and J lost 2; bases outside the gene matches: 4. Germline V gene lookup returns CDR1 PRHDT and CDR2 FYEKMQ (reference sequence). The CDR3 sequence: CASSPQGEQETQYF. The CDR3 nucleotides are TGTGCCAGCAGCCCACAGGGGGAACAAGAGACCCAGTACTTC.

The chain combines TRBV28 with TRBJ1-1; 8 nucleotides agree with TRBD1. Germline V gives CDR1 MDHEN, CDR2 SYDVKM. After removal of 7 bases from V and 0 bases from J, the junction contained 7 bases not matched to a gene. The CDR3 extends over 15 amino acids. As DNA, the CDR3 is TGTGCCAGCACGTGGCAGGGGGCCCTGAACACTGAAGCTTTCTTT. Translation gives CASTWQGALNTEAFF.

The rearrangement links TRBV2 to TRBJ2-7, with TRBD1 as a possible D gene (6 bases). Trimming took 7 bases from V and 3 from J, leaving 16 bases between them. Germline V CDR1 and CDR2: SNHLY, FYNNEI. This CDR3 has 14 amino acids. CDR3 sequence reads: CASTGTFLHYEQYF. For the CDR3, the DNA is TGTGCCAGCACCGGGACATTTCTCCACTACGAGCAGTACTTC.

CDR3 residues: CASTLDNSYNEQFF. As DNA, the CDR3 is TGTGCCAGCACCCTAGATAACTCCTACAATGAGCAGTTCTTC. The rearrangement links TRBV5-6 to TRBJ2-1; D remains unclear. V shed 6 bases and J shed 0 bases, with 10 bases lying between them. Germline V CDR1 and CDR2: SGHDT, YYEEEE. CDR3 size: 14 residues.